This is a list of T cell receptor beta chains from one sample in a study of shared clonotypes between healthy human individuals. Produced via immunoSEQ multiplex PCR; TCRdb's table is partial and in-frame only. The sample has about 610,000 clones; less than 98% are singletons. The sample consisted of naive CD4+ T cells sorted from blood. All receptors derive from a woman under 40 in good health. CDR3s include the opening cysteine and the closing phenylalanine or tryptophan. D genes are given only for firm matches.

d_gene: NA; j_gene: TRBJ2-7; v_gene: TRBV2; CDR3aa: CASIGGAAYEQYF; CDR3nt: TGTGCCAGCATTGGTGGCGCGGCCTACGAGCAGTACTTC
d_gene: NA; j_gene: TRBJ2-1; v_gene: TRBV2; CDR3aa: CASGLGIPYNEQFF; CDR3nt: TGTGCCAGCGGCCTAGGTATACCCTACAATGAGCAGTTCTTC
d_gene: TRBD1; j_gene: TRBJ2-7; v_gene: TRBV18; CDR3aa: CASSPGQGLYEQYF; CDR3nt: TGTGCCAGCTCACCGGGACAGGGCTTATACGAGCAGTACTTC
d_gene: NA; j_gene: TRBJ1-2; v_gene: TRBV4-1; CDR3aa: CASSPDMSIDYGYTF; CDR3nt: TGCGCCAGCAGCCCGGACATGTCGATCGACTATGGCTACACCTTC
d_gene: NA; j_gene: TRBJ2-5; v_gene: TRBV4-1; CDR3aa: CASSQDLSRETQYF; CDR3nt: TGCGCCAGCAGCCAAGATCTATCGAGGGAGACCCAGTACTTC
d_gene: NA; j_gene: TRBJ1-1; v_gene: TRBV29-1; CDR3aa: CSVQRTADTEAFF; CDR3nt: TGCAGCGTCCAAAGGACGGCCGACACTGAAGCTTTCTTT
d_gene: NA; j_gene: TRBJ2-3; v_gene: TRBV19; CDR3aa: CASSMFDTQYF; CDR3nt: TGTGCCAGTAGTATGTTTGATACGCAGTATTTT
d_gene: NA; j_gene: TRBJ2-1; v_gene: TRBV20-1; CDR3aa: CSAGGTFEQFF; CDR3nt: TGCAGTGCTGGAGGGACTTTTGAGCAGTTCTTC
d_gene: NA; j_gene: TRBJ1-2; v_gene: TRBV2; CDR3aa: CASSEAGRWGYTF; CDR3nt: TGTGCCAGCAGTGAAGCCGGCCGATGGGGCTACACCTTC
d_gene: TRBD1; j_gene: TRBJ2-4; v_gene: TRBV27; CDR3aa: CASSLSAGQGFRAKNIQYF; CDR3nt: TGTGCCAGCAGTTTATCTGCCGGACAGGGTTTTCGGGCCAAAAACATTCAGTACTTC
d_gene: TRBD2; j_gene: TRBJ2-1; v_gene: TRBV5-1; CDR3aa: CASSYPGLAGGGTYNEQFF; CDR3nt: TGCGCCAGCAGTTACCCGGGACTAGCGGGAGGGGGAACCTACAATGAGCAGTTCTTC
d_gene: NA; j_gene: TRBJ2-7; v_gene: TRBV5-1; CDR3aa: CASSQTVPTYEQYF; CDR3nt: TGCGCCAGCAGCCAGACAGTCCCCACCTACGAGCAGTACTTC
d_gene: NA; j_gene: TRBJ2-7; v_gene: TRBV5-5; CDR3aa: CASSLVIVDEQYF; CDR3nt: TGTGCCAGCAGCTTGGTGATAGTAGACGAGCAGTACTTC
d_gene: TRBD1; j_gene: TRBJ1-5; v_gene: TRBV28; CDR3aa: CASSLRTGGPQPQHF; CDR3nt: TGTGCCAGCAGTCTACGGACAGGGGGCCCTCAGCCCCAGCATTTT
d_gene: TRBD2; j_gene: TRBJ2-7; v_gene: TRBV4-2; CDR3aa: CASSQALAGVEEQYF; CDR3nt: TGTGCCAGCAGCCAAGCACTAGCGGGAGTTGAAGAGCAGTACTTC
d_gene: NA; j_gene: TRBJ2-7; v_gene: TRBV2; CDR3aa: CASSEAPASYEQYF; CDR3nt: TGTGCCAGCAGTGAAGCCCCAGCGTCGTACGAGCAGTACTTC
d_gene: NA; j_gene: TRBJ1-4; v_gene: TRBV19; CDR3aa: CASSINDYEKLFF; CDR3nt: TGTGCCAGTAGTATAAACGATTATGAAAAACTGTTTTTT
d_gene: NA; j_gene: TRBJ1-5; v_gene: TRBV18; CDR3aa: CASSPPQAPNQPQHF; CDR3nt: TGTGCCAGCTCACCACCGCAGGCTCCCAATCAGCCCCAGCATTTT
d_gene: TRBD1; j_gene: TRBJ1-2; v_gene: TRBV28; CDR3aa: CASTTAGTAPDYTF; CDR3nt: TGTGCCAGCACCACTGCCGGGACAGCTCCTGACTACACCTTC
d_gene: NA; j_gene: TRBJ1-4; v_gene: TRBV28; CDR3aa: CAAEGGGRSEKLFF; CDR3nt: TGTGCCGCCGAAGGGGGGGGGAGGAGTGAAAAACTGTTTTTT
d_gene: NA; j_gene: TRBJ2-7; v_gene: TRBV6-6; CDR3aa: CASSLGGTSYEQYF; CDR3nt: TGTGCCAGCAGCCTAGGAGGTACCTCCTACGAGCAGTACTTC
d_gene: NA; j_gene: TRBJ2-2; v_gene: TRBV21-1; CDR3aa: CASSHRRETGHGGELFF; CDR3nt: TGTGCCAGCAGCCATCGAAGAGAGACAGGTCATGGCGGGGAGCTGTTTTTT
d_gene: NA; j_gene: TRBJ1-2; v_gene: TRBV7-8; CDR3aa: CASSSTGYGYTF; CDR3nt: TGTGCCAGCAGCTCGACGGGGTATGGCTACACCTTC
d_gene: NA; j_gene: TRBJ1-3; v_gene: TRBV30; CDR3aa: CAWSVTTGGNTIYF; CDR3nt: TGTGCCTGGAGTGTAACCACGGGGGGAAACACCATATATTTT